This T cell receptor beta chain came from a study of breast tumors, draining lymph nodes, adjacent tissues. Study results and caveats: Tumors had less TCR diversity than lymph nodes, more than nontumor tissue. Data fit most tumor T cells coming from lymph node, expanding in tumor.

A single record per CDR3 protein comes from TCRdb applying MiXCR to the multiplex PCR reads. The table lists about 270,000 distinct CDR3 sequences, over 25% of them singletons. The lymph nodes were axillary draining lymph nodes from breast cancer patients. This clonotype was picked up many times. What it binds is not known. The CDR3 extends over 13 amino acids. The germline gives CDR1 DFQATT, CDR2 SNEGSKA (reference sequence). V gave up 5 bases and J gave up 0 bases, with 8 bases separating them. This chain uses TRBV20-1 with TRBJ1-5; no clear D gene. The specimen sequenced was axillary lymph node tissue. The clonotype was recovered from a female donor with breast cancer. Some clones in this sample may be carry-over from other donors' samples. CDR3 protein: CSARSYSNQPQHF. The CDR3 bases are TGCAGTGCTCGTTCCTATAGCAATCAGCCCCAGCATTTT.